This T cell receptor (beta chain) was sequenced in a study of T cell changes during pregnancy in multiple sclerosis. The CDR3 runs 13 residues. Trimming stripped 5 bases from V and 7 bases from J, with 12 bases between. Germline lookup yields CDR1 SGHTA and CDR2 FQGTGA. This table comes from immunoSEQ multiplex PCR, and its TCRdb copy is limited to in-frame clones, with some not included. This table has 47,000 or so clones, 90% to 95% appearing once. This specimen was CD4+ T cells from peripheral blood mononuclear cells, taken in the first trimester of pregnancy. The sequence came from a female donor with multiple sclerosis, enrolled in a pregnancy study. The V and J genes are TRBV7-3 and TRBJ1-5; D ambiguous. CDR3 protein: CASSRDEGQPQHF. DNA of the CDR3: TGTGCCAGCAGCCGAGACGAGGGCCAGCCCCAGCATTTT.